Below are 4 T cell receptor beta chains sequenced from a single sample in a study of blood T cell repertoires in COVID-19. Sequenced by immunoSEQ multiplex PCR; TCRdb stores in-frame clones only, minus some. The sample yields around 370,000 clones, 85% to 90% seen once. Sequenced: peripheral blood. The origin of the receptors is a woman in her seventies with COVID-19, enrolled during active disease.

The V gene is TRBV9, the J gene TRBJ1-2; 8 positions agree with TRBD1. Per the germline V gene, CDR1 is SGDLS and CDR2 is YYNGEE. The CDR3 totals 14 residues. V dropped 7 bases and J dropped 8; count of bases not matched to a gene: 13. CDR3 in amino acids: CASGLLDRVGGYTF. The CDR3 DNA follows: TGTGCCAGCGGCCTTTTGGACAGGGTAGGAGGCTACACCTTC.

The chain has TRBV7-2 and TRBJ1-3; TRBD1 might be the D (5 bases). V dropped 5 bases and J dropped 0 bases, with 17 bases sitting between them. CDR3 length equals 17 residues. The germline V gene encodes CDR1 SGHTA and CDR2 FQGNSA. The CDR3 DNA follows: TGTGCCAGCAGCCCAAAAGGTCCGGGGGGCTCTGGAAACACCATATATTTT. Amino acids: CASSPKGPGGSGNTIYF. Full variable domain (remainder filled in from reference TRBV7-2 and TRBJ1-3): GAGVSQSPSNKVTEKGKDVELRCDPISGHTALYWYRQSLGQGLEFLIYFQGNSAPDKSGLPSDRFSAERTGGSVSTLTIQRTQQEDSAVYLCASSPKGPGGSGNTIYFGEGSWLTVV.

This clone has only a few counts. This chain uses TRBV5-1 with TRBJ1-2; 9 nucleotides match TRBD1. Germline assignment: CDR1 SGHRS and CDR2 YFSETQ. This CDR3 comprises 15 residues. V shed 2 bases and J 3 bases; nucleotides not matched to a gene: 5. The CDR3 region is CASSLGDREYYGYTF. CDR3 nucleotides: TGCGCCAGCAGCTTAGGGGACAGGGAGTACTATGGCTACACCTTC. Supplemented by reference TRBV5-1 and TRBJ1-2, the full variable domain reads KAGVTQTPRYLIKTRGQQVTLSCSPISGHRSVSWYQQTPGQGLQFLFEYFSETQRNKGNFPGRFSGRQFSNSRSEMNVSTLELGDSALYLCASSLGDREYYGYTFGSGTRLTVV.

The CDR3, as DNA: TGTGCCAGTAAACAACAGGGGGCTGGAAACACCATATATTTT. Translation gives CASKQQGAGNTIYF. The V and J genes are TRBV19 and TRBJ1-3; 8 nucleotides align to TRBD1. This CDR3 is built from 14 residues. J was trimmed by 2 bases and V by 7 bases; bases with no gene match: 4. Germline V gene lookup returns CDR1 LNHDA and CDR2 SQIVND (reference sequence).